One and the same sample provided the 24 T cell receptor beta chains below, sequenced in a study of beta chain features in type 1 diabetes. Expressed TCRB transcripts were sequenced, since all the RNA that had been isolated was reverse transcribed. Sequenced by immunoSEQ multiplex PCR; TCRdb stores in-frame clones only, minus some. Counted here are 110,000 to 150,000 clones, roughly 9.7% occurring once; the ten biggest clones make up almost 0.65%. What was sequenced was central memory CD4+ T cells from blood. Receptor source: a middle-aged woman in good health.

The rearrangement uses TRBV10-2 and TRBJ2-7; 9 nucleotides line up with TRBD2. V gave up 6 bases and J gave up 0 bases; unmatched junction bases: 6. This CDR3 spans 15 amino acids. CDR1 is WSHSY and CDR2 is SAAADI in the germline V gene. CDR3 protein: CASSQTSGFSYEQYF. The CDR3 DNA sequence: TGCGCCAGCAGCCAAACTAGCGGGTTCTCCTACGAGCAGTACTTC.

V gene TRBV5-1 combines with J gene TRBJ2-5; a possible D gene is TRBD2 (6 bases). Trimming pared 4 bases from V and 1 base from J, leaving 14 bases between. The CDR3 loop spans 15 amino acids. From germline, CDR1 is SGHRS and CDR2 YFSETQ. This CDR3 reads CASSTGTLAQETQYF. The CDR3 coding sequence is TGCGCCAGCAGCACCGGGACTTTAGCCCAAGAGACCCAGTACTTC.

The gene calls are TRBV7-2 and TRBJ2-7, with 8 bases lining up with TRBD1. The CDR3 loop spans 15 amino acids. The germline CDR1 and CDR2 sequences are SGHTA and FQGNSA. With 5 bases clipped from V and 4 bases from J, the junction kept 10 bases outside the gene matches. CDR3 bases: TGTGCCAGCAGCCCCCAGGGGCAGGGGGCTTACGAGCAGTACTTC. This gives the protein CASSPQGQGAYEQYF.

To note about this clone: The same CDR3 arises from other DNA sequences in this sample as well. The DNA of the CDR3 is TGCGCCAGCAGCTTGTTGGGGACAGCTTCCTACGAGCAGTACTTC. Its translation: CASSLLGTASYEQYF. The gene calls are TRBV5-1 and TRBJ2-7, with TRBD1 matching 7 bases. The CDR3 has 15 residues. V lost 1 base and J lost 1; bases outside the gene matches: 5. The germline gives CDR1 SGHRS, CDR2 YFSETQ. Combining the CDR3 with reference TRBV5-1 and TRBJ2-7 gives the whole variable domain KAGVTQTPRYLIKTRGQQVTLSCSPISGHRSVSWYQQTPGQGLQFLFEYFSETQRNKGNFPGRFSGRQFSNSRSEMNVSTLELGDSALYLCASSLLGTASYEQYFGPGTRLTVT.

The chain combines TRBV5-5 with TRBJ2-7, with 13 positions matching TRBD2. The J segment lost 7 bases and the V segment lost 3 bases, leaving 7 bases of the junction unmatched. This CDR3 is 15 amino acids long. CDR1 is SGHKS and CDR2 is YYEKEE in the germline V gene (reference sequence). CDR3 residues: CASSSGLAGVEEQYF. DNA for the CDR3: TGTGCCAGCAGCTCCGGACTAGCGGGGGTGGAAGAGCAGTACTTC.

In its sample, this clone was seen a few times. The rearrangement links TRBV2 to TRBJ2-4, with TRBD1 identical over 12 bases. V lost 5 bases to trimming and J lost 6 bases; unmatched junction nucleotides: 11. Per germline, CDR1 SNHLY and CDR2 FYNNEI. This CDR3 has 17 residues. The CDR3 loop is CASSIGDRGRVGNIQYF. DNA for the CDR3: TGTGCCAGCAGTATTGGGGACAGGGGGCGCGTTGGAAACATTCAGTACTTC.

This clone showed up many times. V and J are TRBV5-1 and TRBJ2-5; a possible D gene is TRBD1 (5 bases). V lost 4 bases and J 2 bases, leaving 12 bases between the germline ends. The CDR3 length is 14 residues. From germline, CDR1 is SGHRS and CDR2 YFSETQ. For the CDR3, the DNA is TGCGCCAGCAGCCGTGGTGGGGCACAAGAGACCCAGTACTTC. This gives the protein CASSRGGAQETQYF.

The count of this clone is one. V usage is TRBV11-3 and J usage is TRBJ2-6; the match to TRBD1 covers 7 bases. With V trimmed by 5 bases and J by 4 bases, 2 bases remained unmatched. The CDR3 has 14 amino acids. Looked up from germline, CDR1 is SGHNT and CDR2 is YENEEA. This chain's CDR3 is CASSTGVGANVLTF. The CDR3 region has the DNA TGTGCCAGCAGCACAGGGGTCGGGGCCAACGTCCTGACTTTC.

The V call is TRBV2, the J call TRBJ1-1, with D maybe TRBD1 (6 bases). Germline V gene lookup returns CDR1 SNHLY and CDR2 FYNNEI. The CDR3 loop spans 14 amino acids. V was shortened by 4 bases and J by 1 base, with 10 bases between the two germline ends. The DNA of the CDR3 is TGTGCCAGCAGTGGACAGGCGAGGAACACTGAAGCTTTCTTT. It translates to CASSGQARNTEAFF.

This clone was seen a handful of times. The V and J genes are TRBV7-9 and TRBJ1-6; 7 positions match TRBD1. The germline CDR1 and CDR2 sequences are SEHNR and FQNEAQ (reference sequence). The CDR3 sequence is 16 residues long. With V trimmed by 5 bases and J by 9 bases, 13 bases remained unmatched. The CDR3 DNA sequence: TGTGCCAGCAGCCGACAGGGACCAGGACATGGTTCACCCCTCCACTTT. Translating gives CASSRQGPGHGSPLHF.

This clone was counted between two and nine times. This chain uses TRBV27 with TRBJ1-5; no reliable D call. V was trimmed by 6 bases and J by 5 bases, leaving 11 bases between them. CDR3 length: 13 amino acids. Germline V CDR1 and CDR2: MNHEY, SMNVEV (reference sequence). The CDR3 DNA reads as TGTGCCAGCAGCTTACAGAGGGATCAGCCCCAGCATTTT. Translated, it gives CASSLQRDQPQHF.

This clone was observed a few times. The V call is TRBV19, the J call TRBJ2-4; D is possibly TRBD1 (6 bases). CDR3 length equals 14 residues. Germline V gives CDR1 LNHDA, CDR2 SQIVND (reference sequence). Trimming took 4 bases from V and 3 from J, leaving 10 bases between them. For the CDR3, the DNA is TGTGCCAGTAGTAGTCCAGGGGACAAAAACATTCAGTACTTC. Its translation: CASSSPGDKNIQYF. Variable domain in full (rest from reference TRBV19 and TRBJ2-4): DGGITQSPKYLFRKEGQNVTLSCEQNLNHDAMYWYRQDPGQGLRLIYYSQIVNDFQKGDIAEGYSVSREKKESFPLTVTSAQKNPTAFYLCASSSPGDKNIQYFGAGTRLSVL.

The CDR3 spells CASSLAGSGTRLYNEQFF. The CDR3 DNA sequence: TGCGCCAGCAGCTTGGCCGGTTCCGGGACACGACTCTACAATGAGCAGTTCTTC. V usage is TRBV5-1 and J usage is TRBJ2-1; D possibly corresponds to TRBD1 (6 bases). CDR1 SGHRS and CDR2 YFSETQ come from the germline V gene. V lost 0 bases, J lost 3 bases, and 19 bases lay in between. This CDR3 has 18 residues.

This clone was counted a few times. V gene TRBV7-2 combines with J gene TRBJ2-5, with TRBD1 identical over 7 bases. Germline V lookup: CDR1 SGHTA, CDR2 FQGNSA. V dropped 1 base and J dropped 1; count of bases not matched to a gene: 3. The CDR3 has 15 amino acids. The CDR3 is CASSLGPGGQETQYF. The CDR3 DNA reads as TGTGCCAGCAGCTTAGGCCCAGGGGGCCAAGAGACCCAGTACTTC.

The chain carries TRBV9 and TRBJ1-4, with 7 bases lining up with TRBD1. The V segment lost 4 bases and the J segment 10 bases; nucleotides outside the gene matches: 13. The CDR3 is 15 residues long. Germline V CDR1 and CDR2: SGDLS, YYNGEE. CDR3 protein: CASSFAGTDRGKLFF. The CDR3 DNA follows: TGTGCCAGCAGCTTCGCCGGGACAGATAGAGGAAAACTGTTTTTT.

A few counts support this clone. CDR3 DNA sequence: TGTGCCAGCTCACCGTCCGGACAGGGGTCCCGGGAAGCTTTCTTT. It encodes CASSPSGQGSREAFF. This chain links TRBV18 with TRBJ1-1; 9 bases are a match to TRBD1. V shed 3 bases, J shed 8 bases, and the junction held 10 bases outside the gene matches. Germline lookup yields CDR1 KGHSH and CDR2 LQKENI. This CDR3 region has 15 residues.

This clone has just a few counts. V usage is TRBV7-8 and J usage is TRBJ2-7; 9 positions match TRBD1. With 2 bases clipped from V and 5 bases from J, the junction kept 4 bases outside the gene matches. The CDR3 extends over 14 amino acids. The germline gives CDR1 SGHVS, CDR2 FQNEAQ. CDR3 region: CASSLTGGFNEQYF. The CDR3 coding sequence is TGTGCCAGCAGCTTAACAGGGGGCTTCAACGAGCAGTACTTC. Combining the CDR3 with reference TRBV7-8 and TRBJ2-7 gives the whole variable domain GAGVSQSPRYKVAKRGQDVALRCDPISGHVSLFWYQQALGQGPEFLTYFQNEAQLDKSGLPSDRFFAERPEGSVSTLKIQRTQQEDSAVYLCASSLTGGFNEQYFGPGTRLTVT.

In this sample, this clone turned up many times. The rearrangement links TRBV7-2 to TRBJ2-7; 9 bases align to TRBD2. The CDR3 consists of 15 residues. Germline loops: CDR1 SGHTA, CDR2 FQGNSA. Trimming took 5 bases from V and 5 from J; bases not matched to a gene: 10. CDR3 in DNA: TGTGCCAGCAGCGGAGTGCGGGGGGGCCTCGACGAGCAGTACTTC. Protein: CASSGVRGGLDEQYF.

This clone was detected a few times. The chain is built from TRBV7-9 and TRBJ1-3, with D perhaps TRBD1 (6 bases). The CDR3 is made up of 15 amino acids. Germline CDR1 and CDR2: SEHNR and FQNEAQ (reference sequence). Trimming shortened V by 5 bases and J by 0 bases, and 11 bases separated the two germline ends. CDR3 sequence reads: CASSPGDYSGNTIYF. DNA for the CDR3: TGTGCCAGCAGCCCAGGGGATTACTCTGGAAACACCATATATTTT.

This clone has at least ten counts. V gene TRBV19 combines with J gene TRBJ1-1; TRBD1 agrees at 7 bases. In germline, CDR1 is LNHDA, CDR2 SQIVND (reference sequence). The CDR3 spans 16 residues. J was trimmed by 0 bases and V by 6 bases; bases with no gene match: 10. The CDR3 reads CASSVGGSYMNTEAFF. The DNA of the CDR3 is TGTGCCAGTAGCGTAGGGGGCTCTTACATGAACACTGAAGCTTTCTTT.

A few counts support this clone. The chain combines TRBV2 with TRBJ2-1; TRBD2 matches at 15 bases. CDR1 SNHLY and CDR2 FYNNEI come from the germline V gene. The CDR3 runs to 14 residues. Unmatched junction bases numbered 1, after V lost 8 bases and J lost 5 bases. CDR3 in amino acids: CASGLAGGNNEQFF. The CDR3 bases are TGTGCCAGCGGACTAGCGGGGGGGAACAATGAGCAGTTCTTC. Variable domain in full (rest from reference TRBV2 and TRBJ2-1): EPEVTQTPSHQVTQMGQEVILRCVPISNHLYFYWYRQILGQKVEFLVSFYNNEISEKSEIFDDQFSVERPDGSNFTLKIRSTKLEDSAMYFCASGLAGGNNEQFFGPGTRLTVL.

In this sample, this clone turned up a few times. This sequence joins TRBV18 and TRBJ1-3; 7 bases agree with TRBD1. J gave up 2 bases and V 8 bases, and 12 bases lay outside the gene matches. There are 16 residues in the CDR3. Germline V lookup: CDR1 KGHSH, CDR2 LQKENI. The CDR3 DNA reads as TGTGCCAGCCGAAATCCGATCCAGGGGGCTGGAAACACCATATATTTT. This sequence encodes CASRNPIQGAGNTIYF.

This clone was counted a few times. CDR3 residues: CASSVPSDRPLSGANVLTF. The CDR3 DNA reads TGTGCCAGCAGCGTGCCGTCGGACAGGCCCCTCTCTGGGGCCAACGTCCTGACTTTC. V usage is TRBV9 and J usage is TRBJ2-6; 7 bases agree with TRBD1. The CDR3 sequence is 19 residues long. With V trimmed by 2 bases and J by 0 bases, 11 bases remained unmatched. CDR1 is SGDLS, CDR2 YYNGEE, per germline.

The chain employs TRBV6-1 and TRBJ2-1; 7 positions agree with TRBD2. Germline CDR1 is MNHNS and CDR2 is SASEGT. The CDR3 has 15 residues. After removal of 2 bases from V and 2 bases from J, the junction contained 3 bases not matched to a gene. The CDR3 here is CASSEPLAAYNEQFF. The DNA for the CDR3 is TGTGCCAGCAGTGAACCCCTAGCGGCCTACAATGAGCAGTTCTTC.